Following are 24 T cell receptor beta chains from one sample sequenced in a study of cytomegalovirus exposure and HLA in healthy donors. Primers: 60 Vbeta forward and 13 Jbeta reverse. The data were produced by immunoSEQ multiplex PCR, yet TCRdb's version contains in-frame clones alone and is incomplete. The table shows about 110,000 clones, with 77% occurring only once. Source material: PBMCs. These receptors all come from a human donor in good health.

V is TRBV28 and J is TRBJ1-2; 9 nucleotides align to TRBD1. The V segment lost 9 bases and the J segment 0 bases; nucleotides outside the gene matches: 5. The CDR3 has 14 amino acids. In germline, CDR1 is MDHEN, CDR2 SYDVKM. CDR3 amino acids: CASTGGRANYGYTF. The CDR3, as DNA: TGTGCCAGTACAGGGGGCAGAGCTAACTATGGCTACACCTTC.

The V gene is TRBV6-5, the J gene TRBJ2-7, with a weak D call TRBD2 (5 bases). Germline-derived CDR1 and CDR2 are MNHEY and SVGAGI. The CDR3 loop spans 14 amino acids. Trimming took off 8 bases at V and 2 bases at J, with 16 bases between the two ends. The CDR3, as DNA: TGTGCCAGCGGCGGAGGAGTAGGCCCCTACGAGCAGTACTTC. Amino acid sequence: CASGGGVGPYEQYF.

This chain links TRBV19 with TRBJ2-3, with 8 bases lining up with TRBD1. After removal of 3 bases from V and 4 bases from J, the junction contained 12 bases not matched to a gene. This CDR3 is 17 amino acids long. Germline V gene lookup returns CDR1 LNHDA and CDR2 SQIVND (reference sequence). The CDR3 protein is CASSMSGTGKGSDTQYF. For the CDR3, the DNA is TGTGCCAGTAGTATGTCCGGGACAGGAAAGGGATCAGATACGCAGTATTTT.

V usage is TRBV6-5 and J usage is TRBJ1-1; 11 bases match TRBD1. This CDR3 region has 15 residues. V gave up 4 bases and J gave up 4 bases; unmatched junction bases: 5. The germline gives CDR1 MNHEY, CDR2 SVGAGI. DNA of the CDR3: TGTGCCAGCAGTTCAAGGGGACAGGGGGGCACTGAAGCTTTCTTT. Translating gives CASSSRGQGGTEAFF.

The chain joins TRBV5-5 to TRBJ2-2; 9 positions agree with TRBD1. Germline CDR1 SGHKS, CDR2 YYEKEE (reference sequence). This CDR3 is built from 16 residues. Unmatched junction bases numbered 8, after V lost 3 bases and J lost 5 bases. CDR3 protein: CASSSTGGVKTGELFF. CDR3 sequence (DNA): TGTGCCAGCAGCTCGACAGGGGGAGTGAAAACCGGGGAGCTGTTTTTT.

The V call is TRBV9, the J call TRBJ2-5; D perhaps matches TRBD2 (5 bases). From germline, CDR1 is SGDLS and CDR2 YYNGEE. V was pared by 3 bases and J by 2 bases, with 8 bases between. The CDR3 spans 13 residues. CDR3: CASSADLQETQYF. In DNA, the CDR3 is TGTGCCAGCAGCGCGGACTTACAAGAGACCCAGTACTTC. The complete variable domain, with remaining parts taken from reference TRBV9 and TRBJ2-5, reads DSGVTQTPKHLITATGQRVTLRCSPRSGDLSVYWYQQSLDQGLQFLIQYYNGEERAKGNILERFSAQQFPDLHSELNLSSLELGDSALYFCASSADLQETQYFGPGTRLLVL.

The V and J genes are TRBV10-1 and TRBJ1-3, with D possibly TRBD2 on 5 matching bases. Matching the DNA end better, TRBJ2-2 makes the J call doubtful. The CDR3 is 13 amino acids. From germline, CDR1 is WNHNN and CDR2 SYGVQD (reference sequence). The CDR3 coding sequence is TGCGCCAGCAGGATTCGGGATGGCGGGGAGCTGTTTTTT. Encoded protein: CASRIRDGGELFF.

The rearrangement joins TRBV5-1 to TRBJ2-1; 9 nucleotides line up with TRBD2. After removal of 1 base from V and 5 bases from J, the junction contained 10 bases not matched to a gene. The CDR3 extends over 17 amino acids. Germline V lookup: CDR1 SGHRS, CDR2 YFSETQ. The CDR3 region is CASSLSLAGALNNEQFF. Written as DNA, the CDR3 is TGCGCCAGCAGCTTGTCCTTAGCGGGGGCCCTTAACAATGAGCAGTTCTTC. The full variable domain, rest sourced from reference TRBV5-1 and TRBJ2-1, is KAGVTQTPRYLIKTRGQQVTLSCSPISGHRSVSWYQQTPGQGLQFLFEYFSETQRNKGNFPGRFSGRQFSNSRSEMNVSTLELGDSALYLCASSLSLAGALNNEQFFGPGTRLTVL.

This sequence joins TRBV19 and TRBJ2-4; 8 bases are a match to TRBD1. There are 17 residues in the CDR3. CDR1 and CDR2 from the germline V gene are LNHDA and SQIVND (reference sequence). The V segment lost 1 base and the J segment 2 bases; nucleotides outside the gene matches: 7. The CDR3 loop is CASSIGDRGVTKNIQYF. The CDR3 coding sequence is TGTGCCAGTAGTATAGGAGACAGGGGTGTGACCAAAAACATTCAGTACTTC.

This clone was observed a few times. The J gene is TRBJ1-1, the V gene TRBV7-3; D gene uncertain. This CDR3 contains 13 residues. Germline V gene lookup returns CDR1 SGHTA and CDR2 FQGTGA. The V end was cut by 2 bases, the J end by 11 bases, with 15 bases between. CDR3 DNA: TGTGCCAGCAGCTTATTCCAGGTCGGGGAGGCTTTCTTT. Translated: CASSLFQVGEAFF. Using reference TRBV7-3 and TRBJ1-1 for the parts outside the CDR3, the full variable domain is GAGVSQTPSNKVTEKGKYVELRCDPISGHTALYWYRQSLGQGPEFLIYFQGTGAADDSGLPNDRFFAVRPEGSVSTLKIQRTERGDSAVYLCASSLFQVGEAFFGQGTRLTVV.

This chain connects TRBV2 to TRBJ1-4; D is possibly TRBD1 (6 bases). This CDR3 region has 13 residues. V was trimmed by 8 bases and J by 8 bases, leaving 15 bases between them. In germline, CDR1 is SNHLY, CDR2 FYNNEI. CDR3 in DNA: TGTGCCAGCTGGGGGCAACCGGGGGAAAAACTGTTTTTT. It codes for CASWGQPGEKLFF.

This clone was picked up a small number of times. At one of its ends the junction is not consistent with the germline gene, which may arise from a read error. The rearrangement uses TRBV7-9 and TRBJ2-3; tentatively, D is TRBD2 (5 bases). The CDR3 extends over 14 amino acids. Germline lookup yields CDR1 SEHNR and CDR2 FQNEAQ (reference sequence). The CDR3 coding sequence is TGTTCCAGCAGCCTCCGGGGAGAGGCAGATACGCAGTATTTT. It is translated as CSSSLRGEADTQYF.

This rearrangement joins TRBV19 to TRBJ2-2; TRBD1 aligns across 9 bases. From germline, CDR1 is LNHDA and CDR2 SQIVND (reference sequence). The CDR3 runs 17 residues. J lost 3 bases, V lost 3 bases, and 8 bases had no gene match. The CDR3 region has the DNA TGTGCCAGTAGTATTAAGACAGGGGGTTTAGACACCGGGGAGCTGTTTTTT. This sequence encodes CASSIKTGGLDTGELFF.

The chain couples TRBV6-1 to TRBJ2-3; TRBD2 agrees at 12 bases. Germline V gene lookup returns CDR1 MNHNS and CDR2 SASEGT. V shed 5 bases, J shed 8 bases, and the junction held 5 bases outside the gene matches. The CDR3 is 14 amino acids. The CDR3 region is CASSTTSGRGTQYF. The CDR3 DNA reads TGTGCCAGCAGTACGACTAGCGGGAGAGGTACGCAGTATTTT.

The CDR3 DNA reads as TGCGCCAGCAGCCCCCAGGGGGGTTTTGAAGCTTTCTTT. It translates to CASSPQGGFEAFF. This rearrangement joins TRBV5-1 to TRBJ1-1; 7 bases agree with TRBD1. V shed 4 bases, J shed 7 bases, and the junction held 7 bases outside the gene matches. The germline gives CDR1 SGHRS, CDR2 YFSETQ. CDR3 size: 13 residues.

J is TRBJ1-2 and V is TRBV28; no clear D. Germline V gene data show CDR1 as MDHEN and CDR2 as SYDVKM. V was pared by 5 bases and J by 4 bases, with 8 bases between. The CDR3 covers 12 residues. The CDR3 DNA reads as TGTGCCAGCAGTCCGGAGGTCTATGGCTACACCTTC. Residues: CASSPEVYGYTF.

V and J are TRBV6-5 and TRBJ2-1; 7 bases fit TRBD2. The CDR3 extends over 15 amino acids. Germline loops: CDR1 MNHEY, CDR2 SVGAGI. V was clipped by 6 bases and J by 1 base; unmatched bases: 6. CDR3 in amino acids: CASRGVGGSYNEQFF. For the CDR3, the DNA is TGTGCCAGCAGGGGAGTGGGAGGGTCCTACAATGAGCAGTTCTTC.

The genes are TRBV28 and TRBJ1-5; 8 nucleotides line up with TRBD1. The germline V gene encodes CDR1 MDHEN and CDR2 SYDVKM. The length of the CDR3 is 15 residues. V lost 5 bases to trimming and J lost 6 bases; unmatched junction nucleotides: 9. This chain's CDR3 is CASSPGQGGSQPQHF. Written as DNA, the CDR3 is TGTGCCAGCAGTCCCGGACAGGGTGGGAGTCAGCCCCAGCATTTT.

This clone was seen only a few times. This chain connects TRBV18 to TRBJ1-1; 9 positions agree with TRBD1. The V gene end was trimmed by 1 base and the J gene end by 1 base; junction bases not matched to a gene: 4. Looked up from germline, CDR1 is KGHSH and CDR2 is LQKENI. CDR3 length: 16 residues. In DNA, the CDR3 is TGTGCCAGCTCACCACGGGGACAGGGAGAGAACACTGAAGCTTTCTTT. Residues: CASSPRGQGENTEAFF.

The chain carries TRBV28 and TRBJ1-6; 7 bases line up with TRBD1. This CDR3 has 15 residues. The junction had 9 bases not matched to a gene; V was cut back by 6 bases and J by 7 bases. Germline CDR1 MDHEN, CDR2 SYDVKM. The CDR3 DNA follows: TGTGCCAGCAGACCTGGACAGGCAGGGAATTCACCCCTCCACTTT. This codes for CASRPGQAGNSPLHF. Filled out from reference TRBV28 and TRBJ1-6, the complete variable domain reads DVKVTQSSRYLVKRTGEKVFLECVQDMDHENMFWYRQDPGLGLRLIYFSYDVKMKEKGDIPEGYSVSREKKERFSLILESASTNQTSMYLCASRPGQAGNSPLHFGNGTRLTVT.

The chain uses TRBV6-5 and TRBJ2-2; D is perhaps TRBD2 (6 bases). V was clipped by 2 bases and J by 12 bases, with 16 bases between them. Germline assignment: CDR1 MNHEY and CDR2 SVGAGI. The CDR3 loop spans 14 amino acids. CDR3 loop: CASSYGQGRGKLFF. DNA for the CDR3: TGTGCCAGCAGTTACGGGCAGGGCCGGGGGAAGCTGTTTTTT.

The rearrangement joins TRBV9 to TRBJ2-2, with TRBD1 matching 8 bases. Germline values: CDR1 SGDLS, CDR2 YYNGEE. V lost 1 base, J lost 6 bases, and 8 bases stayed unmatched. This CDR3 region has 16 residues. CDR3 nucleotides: TGTGCCAGCAGCGTATTATCAGGGGGCAGCGCCGGGGAGCTGTTTTTT. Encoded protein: CASSVLSGGSAGELFF.

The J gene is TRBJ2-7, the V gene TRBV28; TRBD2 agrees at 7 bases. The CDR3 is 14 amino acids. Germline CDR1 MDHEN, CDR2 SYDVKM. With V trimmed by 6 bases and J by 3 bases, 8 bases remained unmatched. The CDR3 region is CASRIAGAFYEQYF. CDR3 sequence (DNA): TGTGCCAGCAGGATAGCGGGTGCCTTCTACGAGCAGTACTTC.

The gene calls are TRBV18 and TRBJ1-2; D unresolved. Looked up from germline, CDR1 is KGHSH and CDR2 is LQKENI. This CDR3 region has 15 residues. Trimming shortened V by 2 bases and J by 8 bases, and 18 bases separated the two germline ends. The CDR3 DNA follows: TGTGCCAGCTCACCAAACGAGATTGCAGGTTCGGGCTACACCTTC. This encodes CASSPNEIAGSGYTF.